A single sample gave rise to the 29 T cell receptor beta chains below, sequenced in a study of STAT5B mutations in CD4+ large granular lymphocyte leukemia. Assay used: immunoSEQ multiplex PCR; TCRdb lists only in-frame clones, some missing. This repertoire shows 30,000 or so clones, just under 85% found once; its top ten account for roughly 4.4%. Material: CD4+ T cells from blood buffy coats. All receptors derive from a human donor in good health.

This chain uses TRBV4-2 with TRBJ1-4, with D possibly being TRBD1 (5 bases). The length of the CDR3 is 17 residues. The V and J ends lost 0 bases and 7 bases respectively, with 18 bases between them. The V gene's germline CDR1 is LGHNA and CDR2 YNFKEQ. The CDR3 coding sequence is TGTGCCAGCAGCCAAGAGGGACTGCCCTTCGCAAGTGAAAAACTGTTTTTT. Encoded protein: CASSQEGLPFASEKLFF.

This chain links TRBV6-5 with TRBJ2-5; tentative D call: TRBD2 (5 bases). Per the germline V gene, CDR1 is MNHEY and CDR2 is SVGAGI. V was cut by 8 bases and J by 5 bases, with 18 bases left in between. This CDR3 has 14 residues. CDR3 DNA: TGTGCCAGCGGCTCCACGGGGAGCGCGGAGACCCAGTACTTC. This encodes CASGSTGSAETQYF.

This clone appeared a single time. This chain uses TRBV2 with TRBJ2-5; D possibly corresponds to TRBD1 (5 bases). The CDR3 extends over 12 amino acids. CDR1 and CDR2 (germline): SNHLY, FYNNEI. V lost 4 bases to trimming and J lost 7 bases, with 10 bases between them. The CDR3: CASSAREVTQYF. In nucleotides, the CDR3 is TGTGCCAGCAGTGCCAGGGAAGTGACCCAGTACTTC.

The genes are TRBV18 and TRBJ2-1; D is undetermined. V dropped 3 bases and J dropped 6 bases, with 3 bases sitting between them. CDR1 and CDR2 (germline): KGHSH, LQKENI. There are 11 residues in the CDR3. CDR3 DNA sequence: TGTGCCAGCTCACCCGTCAATGAGCAGTTCTTC. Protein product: CASSPVNEQFF.

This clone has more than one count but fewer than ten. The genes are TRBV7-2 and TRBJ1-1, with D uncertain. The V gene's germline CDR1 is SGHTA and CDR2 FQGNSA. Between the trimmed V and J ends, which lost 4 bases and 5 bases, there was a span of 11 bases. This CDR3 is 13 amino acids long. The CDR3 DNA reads TGTGCCAGCAGCTCCCTGGGAGGGACTGAAGCTTTCTTT. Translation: CASSSLGGTEAFF. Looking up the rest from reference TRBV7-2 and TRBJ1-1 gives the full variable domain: GAGVSQSPSNKVTEKGKDVELRCDPISGHTALYWYRQSLGQGLEFLIYFQGNSAPDKSGLPSDRFSAERTGGSVSTLTIQRTQQEDSAVYLCASSSLGGTEAFFGQGTRLTVV.

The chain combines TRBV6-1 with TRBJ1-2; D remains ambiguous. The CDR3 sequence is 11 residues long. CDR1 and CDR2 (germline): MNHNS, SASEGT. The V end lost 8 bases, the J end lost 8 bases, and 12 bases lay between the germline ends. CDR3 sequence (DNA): TGTGCCAGCCAGCTGTGGGTCGGCTACACCTTC. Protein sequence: CASQLWVGYTF.

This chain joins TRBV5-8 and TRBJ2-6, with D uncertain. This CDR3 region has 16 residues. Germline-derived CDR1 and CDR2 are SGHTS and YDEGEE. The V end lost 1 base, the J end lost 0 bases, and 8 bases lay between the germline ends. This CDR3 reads CASSLSVSSGANVLTF. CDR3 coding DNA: TGTGCCAGCAGCTTGTCCGTTAGCTCTGGGGCCAACGTCCTGACTTTC.

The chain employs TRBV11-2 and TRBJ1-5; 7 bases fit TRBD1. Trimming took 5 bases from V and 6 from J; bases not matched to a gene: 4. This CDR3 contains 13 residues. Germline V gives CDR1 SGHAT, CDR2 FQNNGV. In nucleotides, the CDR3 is TGTGCCAGCAGCGTCCGGACAGGTCAGCCCCAGCATTTT. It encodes CASSVRTGQPQHF.

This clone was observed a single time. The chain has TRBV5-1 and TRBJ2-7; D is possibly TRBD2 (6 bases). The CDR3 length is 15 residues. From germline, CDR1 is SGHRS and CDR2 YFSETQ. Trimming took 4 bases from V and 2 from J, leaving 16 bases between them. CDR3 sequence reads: CASSPPLPGAYEQYF. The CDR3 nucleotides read TGCGCCAGCAGCCCTCCGCTGCCGGGAGCCTACGAGCAGTACTTC.

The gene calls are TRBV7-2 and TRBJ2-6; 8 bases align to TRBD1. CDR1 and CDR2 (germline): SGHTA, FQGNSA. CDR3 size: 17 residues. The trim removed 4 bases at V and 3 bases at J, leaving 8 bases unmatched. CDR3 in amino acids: CASSSHQGAHGANVLTF. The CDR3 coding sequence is TGTGCCAGCAGCTCCCATCAGGGGGCGCATGGGGCCAACGTCCTGACTTTC.

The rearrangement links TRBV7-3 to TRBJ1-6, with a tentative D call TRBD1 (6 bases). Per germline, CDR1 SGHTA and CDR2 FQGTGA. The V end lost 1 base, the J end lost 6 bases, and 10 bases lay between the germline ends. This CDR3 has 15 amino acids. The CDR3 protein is CASSLKPGANSPLHF. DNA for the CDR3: TGTGCCAGCAGCTTAAAGCCAGGGGCTAATTCACCCCTCCACTTT.

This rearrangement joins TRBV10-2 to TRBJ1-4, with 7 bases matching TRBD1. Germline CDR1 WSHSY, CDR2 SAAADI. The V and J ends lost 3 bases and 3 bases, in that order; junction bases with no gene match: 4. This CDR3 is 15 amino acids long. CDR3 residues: CASSETTGANEKLFF. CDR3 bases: TGCGCCAGCAGTGAAACAACAGGGGCTAATGAAAAACTGTTTTTT.

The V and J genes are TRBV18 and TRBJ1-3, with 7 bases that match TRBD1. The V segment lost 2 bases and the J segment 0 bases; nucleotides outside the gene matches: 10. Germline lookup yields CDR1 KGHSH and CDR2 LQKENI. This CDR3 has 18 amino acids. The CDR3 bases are TGTGCCAGCTCACCAAGCAGGGCAGGGGGATTCTCTGGAAACACCATATATTTT. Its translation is CASSPSRAGGFSGNTIYF.

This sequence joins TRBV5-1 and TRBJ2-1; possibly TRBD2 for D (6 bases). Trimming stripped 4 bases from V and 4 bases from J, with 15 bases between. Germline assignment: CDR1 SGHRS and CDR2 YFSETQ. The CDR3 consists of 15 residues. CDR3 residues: CASSPSSAPYNEQFF. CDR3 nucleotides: TGCGCCAGCAGCCCCTCTAGCGCCCCATACAATGAGCAGTTCTTC.

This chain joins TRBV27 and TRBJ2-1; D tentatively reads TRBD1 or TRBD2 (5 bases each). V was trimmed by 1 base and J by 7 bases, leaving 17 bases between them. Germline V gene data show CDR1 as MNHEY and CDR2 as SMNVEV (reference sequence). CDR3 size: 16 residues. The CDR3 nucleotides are TGTGCCAGCAGTTTATATGGCTCCCCGGGGCTAAATGAGCAGTTCTTC. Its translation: CASSLYGSPGLNEQFF.

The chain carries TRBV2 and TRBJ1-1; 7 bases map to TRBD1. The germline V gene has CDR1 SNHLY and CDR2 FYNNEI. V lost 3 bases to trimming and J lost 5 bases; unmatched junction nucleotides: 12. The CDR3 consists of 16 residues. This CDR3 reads CASSEIPAAGGTEAFF. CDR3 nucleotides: TGTGCCAGCAGTGAGATCCCGGCGGCAGGGGGAACTGAAGCTTTCTTT.

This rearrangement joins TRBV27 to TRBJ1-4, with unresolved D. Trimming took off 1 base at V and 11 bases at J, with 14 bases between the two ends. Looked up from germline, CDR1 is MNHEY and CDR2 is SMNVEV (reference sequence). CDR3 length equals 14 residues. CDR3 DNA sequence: TGTGCCAGCAGTTTATTAGGGTCAACCGCCAAACTGTTTTTT. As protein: CASSLLGSTAKLFF.

The CDR3 reads CAWSPGGNTEAFF. As DNA, the CDR3 is TGTGCCTGGAGTCCGGGGGGGAACACTGAAGCTTTCTTT. The chain joins TRBV30 to TRBJ1-1; D perhaps matches TRBD1 (5 bases). The CDR3 runs 13 residues. Looked up from germline, CDR1 is GTSNPN and CDR2 is SVGIG (reference sequence). V lost 2 bases to trimming and J lost 1 base, with 8 bases between them.

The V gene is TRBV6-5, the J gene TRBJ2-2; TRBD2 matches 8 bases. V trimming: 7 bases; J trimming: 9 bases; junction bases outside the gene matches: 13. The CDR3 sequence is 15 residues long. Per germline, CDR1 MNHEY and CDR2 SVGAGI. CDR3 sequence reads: CASTTGGDVQRELFF. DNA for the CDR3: TGTGCCAGCACCACGGGAGGGGACGTTCAGCGGGAGCTGTTTTTT.

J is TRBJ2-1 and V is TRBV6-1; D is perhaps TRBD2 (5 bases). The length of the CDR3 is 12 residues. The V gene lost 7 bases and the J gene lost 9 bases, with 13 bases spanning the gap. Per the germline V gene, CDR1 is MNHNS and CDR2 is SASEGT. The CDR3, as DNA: TGTGCCAGCAAGCTGGCGGGCGGTGAGCAGTTCTTC. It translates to CASKLAGGEQFF.

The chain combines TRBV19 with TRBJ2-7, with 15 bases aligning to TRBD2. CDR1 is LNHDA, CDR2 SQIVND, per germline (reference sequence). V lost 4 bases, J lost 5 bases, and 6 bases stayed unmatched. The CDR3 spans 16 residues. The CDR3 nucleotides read TGTGCCAGTAGTAGGACTAGCGGGAGGGCCCCGAACGAGCAGTACTTC. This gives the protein CASSRTSGRAPNEQYF. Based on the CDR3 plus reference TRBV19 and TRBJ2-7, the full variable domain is DGGITQSPKYLFRKEGQNVTLSCEQNLNHDAMYWYRQDPGQGLRLIYYSQIVNDFQKGDIAEGYSVSREKKESFPLTVTSAQKNPTAFYLCASSRTSGRAPNEQYFGPGTRLTVT.

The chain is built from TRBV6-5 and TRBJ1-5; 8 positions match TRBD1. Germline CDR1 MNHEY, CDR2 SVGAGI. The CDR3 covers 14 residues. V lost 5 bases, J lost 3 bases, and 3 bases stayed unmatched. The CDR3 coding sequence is TGTGCCAGCAGTACCCAGGGGGCCAATCAGCCCCAGCATTTT. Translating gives CASSTQGANQPQHF.

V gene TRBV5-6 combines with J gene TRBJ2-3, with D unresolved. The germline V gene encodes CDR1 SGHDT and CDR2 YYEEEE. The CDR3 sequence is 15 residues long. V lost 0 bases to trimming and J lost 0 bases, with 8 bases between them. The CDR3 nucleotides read TGTGCCAGCAGCTTGGATCCTGAGAGCACAGATACGCAGTATTTT. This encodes CASSLDPESTDTQYF.

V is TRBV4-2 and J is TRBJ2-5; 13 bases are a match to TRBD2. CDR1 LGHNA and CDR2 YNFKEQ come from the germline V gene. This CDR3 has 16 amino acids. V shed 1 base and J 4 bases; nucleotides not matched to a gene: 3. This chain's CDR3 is CASSQGTSGSGETQYF. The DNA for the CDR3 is TGTGCCAGCAGCCAAGGGACTAGCGGGAGCGGAGAGACCCAGTACTTC.

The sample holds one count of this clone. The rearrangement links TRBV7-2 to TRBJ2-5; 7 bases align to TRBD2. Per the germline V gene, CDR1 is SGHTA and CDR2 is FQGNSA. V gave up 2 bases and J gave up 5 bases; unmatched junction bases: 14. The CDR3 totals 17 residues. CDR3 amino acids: CASSLLTAPGGWETQYF. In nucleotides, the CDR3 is TGTGCCAGCAGCTTATTGACGGCTCCCGGGGGGTGGGAGACCCAGTACTTC.

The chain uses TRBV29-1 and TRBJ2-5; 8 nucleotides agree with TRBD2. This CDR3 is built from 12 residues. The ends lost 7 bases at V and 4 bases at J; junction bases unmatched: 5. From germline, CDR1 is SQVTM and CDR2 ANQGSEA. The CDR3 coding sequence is TGCAGCGGGGGGACTAGGGGAGAGACCCAGTACTTC. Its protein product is CSGGTRGETQYF.

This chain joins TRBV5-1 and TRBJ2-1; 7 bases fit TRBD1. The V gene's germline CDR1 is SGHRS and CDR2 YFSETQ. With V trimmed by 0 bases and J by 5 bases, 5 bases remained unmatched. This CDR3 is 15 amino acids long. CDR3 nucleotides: TGCGCCAGCAGCTTGGTCCAGGGGGACAACAATGAGCAGTTCTTC. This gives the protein CASSLVQGDNNEQFF.

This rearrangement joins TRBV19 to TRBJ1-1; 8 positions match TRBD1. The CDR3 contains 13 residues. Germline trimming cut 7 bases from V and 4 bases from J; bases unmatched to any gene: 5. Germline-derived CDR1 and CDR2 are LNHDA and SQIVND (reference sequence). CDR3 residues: CASTGQASTEAFF. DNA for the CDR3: TGTGCCAGTACGGGACAGGCTTCCACTGAAGCTTTCTTT.

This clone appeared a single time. CDR3 amino acids: CASSLLLGTEAFF. CDR3 bases: TGCGCCAGCAGCCTTCTGCTGGGCACTGAAGCTTTCTTT. This chain uses TRBV4-3 with TRBJ1-1; no clear D. The V gene lost 4 bases and the J gene lost 4 bases, with 10 bases spanning the gap. CDR1 and CDR2 from the germline V gene are LGHNA and YSLEER. The CDR3 covers 13 residues.